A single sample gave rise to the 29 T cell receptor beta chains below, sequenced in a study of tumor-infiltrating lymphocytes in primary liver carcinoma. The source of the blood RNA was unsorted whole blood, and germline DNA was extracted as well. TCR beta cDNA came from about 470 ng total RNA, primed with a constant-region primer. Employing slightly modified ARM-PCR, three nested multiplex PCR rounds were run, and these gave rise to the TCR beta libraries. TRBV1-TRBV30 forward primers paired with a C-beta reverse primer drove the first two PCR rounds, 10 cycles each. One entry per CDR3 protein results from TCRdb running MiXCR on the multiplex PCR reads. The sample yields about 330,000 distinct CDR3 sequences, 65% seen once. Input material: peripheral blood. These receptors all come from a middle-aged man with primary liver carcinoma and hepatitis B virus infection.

CDR3 bases: TGTGCCAGCAGTTACCTCGGACAGGGCGATCGTGGCGAGCAGTACTTC. Its protein is CASSYLGQGDRGEQYF. This chain joins TRBV6-6 and TRBJ2-7; 8 nucleotides line up with TRBD1. After removal of 2 bases from V and 6 bases from J, the junction contained 12 bases not matched to a gene. The CDR3 is 16 amino acids. CDR1 and CDR2 from the germline V gene are MNHNY and SVGAGI (reference sequence).

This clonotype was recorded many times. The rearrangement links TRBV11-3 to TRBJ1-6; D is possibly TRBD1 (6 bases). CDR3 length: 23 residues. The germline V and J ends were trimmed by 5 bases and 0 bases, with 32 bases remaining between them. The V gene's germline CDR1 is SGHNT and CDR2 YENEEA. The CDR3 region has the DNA TGTGCCAGCAGCCTGGGGGCAGGGGCAATCACCATTTACCTGAGCTCCTATAATTCACCCCTCCACTTT. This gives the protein CASSLGAGAITIYLSSYNSPLHF.

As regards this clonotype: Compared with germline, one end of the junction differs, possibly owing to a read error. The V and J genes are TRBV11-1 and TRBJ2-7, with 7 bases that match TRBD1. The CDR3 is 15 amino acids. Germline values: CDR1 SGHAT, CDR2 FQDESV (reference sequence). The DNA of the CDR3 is TGCGTCAGCAGCTTAGAGGGGACAGTCTTCCACGAGCAGTACTTC. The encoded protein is CVSSLEGTVFHEQYF.

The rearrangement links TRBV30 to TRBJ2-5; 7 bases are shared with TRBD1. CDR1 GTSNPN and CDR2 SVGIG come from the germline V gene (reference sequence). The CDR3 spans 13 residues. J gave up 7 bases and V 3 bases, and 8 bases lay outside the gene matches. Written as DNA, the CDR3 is TGTGCCTGGAGCCCAGGGGGTTTGGGGACCCAGTACTTC. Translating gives CAWSPGGLGTQYF.

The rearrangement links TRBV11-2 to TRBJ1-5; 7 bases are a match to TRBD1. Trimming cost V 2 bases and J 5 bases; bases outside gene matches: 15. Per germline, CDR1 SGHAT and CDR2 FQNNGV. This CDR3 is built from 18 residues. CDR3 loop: CASSLQGGVAGGHQPQHF. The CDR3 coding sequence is TGTGCCAGCAGCTTACAGGGAGGTGTAGCAGGGGGTCATCAGCCCCAGCATTTT. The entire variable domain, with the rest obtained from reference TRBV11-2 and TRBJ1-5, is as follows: EAGVAQSPRYKIIEKRQSVAFWCNPISGHATLYWYQQILGQGPKLLIQFQNNGVVDDSQLPKDRFSAERLKGVDSTLKIQPAKLEDSAVYLCASSLQGGVAGGHQPQHFGDGTRLSIL.

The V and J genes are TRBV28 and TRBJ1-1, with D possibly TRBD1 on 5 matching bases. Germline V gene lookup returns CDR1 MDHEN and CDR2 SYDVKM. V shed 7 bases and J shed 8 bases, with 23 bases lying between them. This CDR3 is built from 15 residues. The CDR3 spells CASTPSKGQVSEAFF. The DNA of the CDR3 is TGTGCCAGCACCCCTTCGAAGGGGCAGGTATCAGAAGCTTTCTTT.

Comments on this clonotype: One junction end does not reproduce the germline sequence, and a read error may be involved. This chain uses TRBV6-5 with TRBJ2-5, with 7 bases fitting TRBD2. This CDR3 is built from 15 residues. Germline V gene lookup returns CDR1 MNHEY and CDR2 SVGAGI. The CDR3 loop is CASSYATSDQETQYF. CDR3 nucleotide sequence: TGTGCCAGTAGTTACGCTACTAGCGATCAAGAGACCCAGTACTTC.

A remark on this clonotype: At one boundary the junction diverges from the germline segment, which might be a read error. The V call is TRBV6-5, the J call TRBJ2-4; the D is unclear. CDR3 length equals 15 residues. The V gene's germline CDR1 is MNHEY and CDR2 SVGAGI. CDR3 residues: CASSSRSAGKNIQYF. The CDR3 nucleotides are TGTGCTAGCAGTTCCAGGTCGGCCGGCAAAAACATTCAGTACTTC.

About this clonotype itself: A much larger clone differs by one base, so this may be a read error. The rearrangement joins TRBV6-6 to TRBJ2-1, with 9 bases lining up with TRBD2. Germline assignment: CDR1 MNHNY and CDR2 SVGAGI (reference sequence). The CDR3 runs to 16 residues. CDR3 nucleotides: TGTGCCATCAGTTATCTCGGGGTAGCGGGAGACAATGAGCAGTTCTTC. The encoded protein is CAISYLGVAGDNEQFF.

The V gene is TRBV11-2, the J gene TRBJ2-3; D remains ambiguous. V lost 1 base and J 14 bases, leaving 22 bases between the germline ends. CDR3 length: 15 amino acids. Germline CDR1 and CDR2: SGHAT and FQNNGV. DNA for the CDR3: TGTGCCAGCAGCTTAGTCGGGTCCGATACAGATATGTCGTATTTT. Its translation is CASSLVGSDTDMSYF.

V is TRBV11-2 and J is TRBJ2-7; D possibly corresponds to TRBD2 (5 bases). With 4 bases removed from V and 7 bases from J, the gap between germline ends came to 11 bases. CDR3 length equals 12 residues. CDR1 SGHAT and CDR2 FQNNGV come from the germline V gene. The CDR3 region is CASSSSRREQYF. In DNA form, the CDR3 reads TGTGCCAGCAGCTCTTCTCGGAGGGAGCAGTACTTC.

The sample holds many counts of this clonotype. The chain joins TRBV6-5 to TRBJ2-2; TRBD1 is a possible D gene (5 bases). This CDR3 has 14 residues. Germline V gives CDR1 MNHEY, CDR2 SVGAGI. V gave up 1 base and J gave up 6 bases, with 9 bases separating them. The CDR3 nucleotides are TGTGCCAGCAGTTACTTCAGGGTTCCCGGGGAGCTGTTTTTT. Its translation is CASSYFRVPGELFF.

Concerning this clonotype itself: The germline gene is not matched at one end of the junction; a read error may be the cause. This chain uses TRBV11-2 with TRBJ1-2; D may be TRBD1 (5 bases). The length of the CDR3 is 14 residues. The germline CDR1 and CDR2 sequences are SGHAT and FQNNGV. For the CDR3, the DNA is TGTGCAAGCAGCAAACAGGAAGACCTCCATGGCTACACCTTC. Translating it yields CASSKQEDLHGYTF.

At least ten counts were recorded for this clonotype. The CDR3 DNA sequence: TGCAGCGTCCACCGACAGGACTATGGCTACACCTTC. Translating gives CSVHRQDYGYTF. The chain recombines TRBV29-1 with TRBJ1-2, with D tentatively TRBD1 (6 bases). Germline loops: CDR1 SQVTM, CDR2 ANQGSEA. This CDR3 region has 12 residues. The V gene lost 6 bases and the J gene lost 3 bases, with 11 bases spanning the gap.

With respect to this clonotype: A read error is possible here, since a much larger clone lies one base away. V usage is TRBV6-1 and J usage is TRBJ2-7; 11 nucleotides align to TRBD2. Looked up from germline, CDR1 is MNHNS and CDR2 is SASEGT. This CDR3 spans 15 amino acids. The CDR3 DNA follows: TGTGCCACCACAGGGACTAGCGGTACCTCCTACGTGCAGTACTTC. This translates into CATTGTSGTSYVQYF.

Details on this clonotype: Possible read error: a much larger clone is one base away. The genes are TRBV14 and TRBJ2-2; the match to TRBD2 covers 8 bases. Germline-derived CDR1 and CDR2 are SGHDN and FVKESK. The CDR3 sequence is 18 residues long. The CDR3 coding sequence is TGTACCAGCAGCCAACTCCGGGGTAGCGGGATGAACACCGGGGAGCTGTTTTTT. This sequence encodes CTSSQLRGSGMNTGELFF. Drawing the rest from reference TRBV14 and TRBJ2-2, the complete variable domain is EAGVTQFPSHSVIEKGQTVTLRCDPISGHDNLYWYRRVMGKEIKFLLHFVKESKQDESGMPNNRFLAERTGGTYSTLKVQPAELEDSGVYFCTSSQLRGSGMNTGELFFGEGSRLTVL.

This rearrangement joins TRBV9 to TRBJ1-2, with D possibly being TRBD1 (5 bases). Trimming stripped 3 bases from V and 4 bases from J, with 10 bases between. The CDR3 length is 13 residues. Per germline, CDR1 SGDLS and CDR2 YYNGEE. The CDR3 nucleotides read TGTGCCAGCAGCGGGGACCGTCCCTATGGCTACACCTTC. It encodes CASSGDRPYGYTF.

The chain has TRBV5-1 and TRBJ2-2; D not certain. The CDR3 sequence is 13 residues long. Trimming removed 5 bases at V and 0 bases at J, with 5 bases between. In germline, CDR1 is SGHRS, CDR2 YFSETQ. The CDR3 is CASRKTNTGELFF. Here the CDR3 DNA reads TGCGCCAGCAGAAAAACGAACACCGGGGAGCTGTTTTTT.

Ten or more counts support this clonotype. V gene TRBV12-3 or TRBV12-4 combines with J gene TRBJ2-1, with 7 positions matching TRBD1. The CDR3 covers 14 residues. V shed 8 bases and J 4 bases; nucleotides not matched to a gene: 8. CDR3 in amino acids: CASSGQSNYNEQFF. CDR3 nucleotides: TGTGCCAGCTCGGGACAGAGTAATTACAATGAGCAGTTCTTC.

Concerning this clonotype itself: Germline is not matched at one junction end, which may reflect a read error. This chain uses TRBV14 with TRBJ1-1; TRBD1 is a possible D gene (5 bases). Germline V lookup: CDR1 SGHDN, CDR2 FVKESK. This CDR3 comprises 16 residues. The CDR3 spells CASSQDLLLPDTEVFF. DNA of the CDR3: TGTGCCAGCAGCCAGGATCTTCTCCTGCCGGACACTGAAGTTTTCTTT.

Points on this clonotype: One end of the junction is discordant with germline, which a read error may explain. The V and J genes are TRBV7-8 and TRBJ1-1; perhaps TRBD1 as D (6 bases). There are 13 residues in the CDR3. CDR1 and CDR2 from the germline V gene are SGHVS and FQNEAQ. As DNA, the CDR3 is TGTGCCAGCAGCTTCCTGGGAGGGGGTGAAGCTCTCTTT. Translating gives CASSFLGGGEALF.

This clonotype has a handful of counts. CDR3 nucleotide sequence: TGTGCCACCCCGGACAGAATCACCGGGGAGCTGTTTTTT. Encoded protein: CATPDRITGELFF. The chain recombines TRBV19 with TRBJ2-2; TRBD1 might be the D (6 bases). V was pared by 10 bases and J by 4 bases, with 13 bases between. The CDR3 runs to 13 residues. Germline lookup yields CDR1 LNHDA and CDR2 SQIVND (reference sequence).

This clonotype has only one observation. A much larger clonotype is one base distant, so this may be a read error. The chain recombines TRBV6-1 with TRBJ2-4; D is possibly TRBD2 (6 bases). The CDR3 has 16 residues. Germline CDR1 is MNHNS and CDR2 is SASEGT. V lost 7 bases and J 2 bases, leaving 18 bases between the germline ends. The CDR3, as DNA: TGTGCCAGCAACCATACCGCGGCGGGATCCAAAAACATTCAGTACTTC. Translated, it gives CASNHTAAGSKNIQYF.

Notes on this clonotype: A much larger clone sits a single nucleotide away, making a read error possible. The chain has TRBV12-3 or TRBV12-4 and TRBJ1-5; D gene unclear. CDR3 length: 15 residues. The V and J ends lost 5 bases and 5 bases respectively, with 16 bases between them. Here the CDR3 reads CASSLPRTDDQPQHF. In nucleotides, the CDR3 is TGTGCCAGCAGTCTCCCCCGGACGGACGATCAGCCCCAGCATTTT.

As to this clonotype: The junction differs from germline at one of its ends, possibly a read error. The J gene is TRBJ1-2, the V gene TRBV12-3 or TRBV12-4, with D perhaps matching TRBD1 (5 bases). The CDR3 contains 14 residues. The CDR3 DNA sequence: TGTGCCAGCAGTTTTGGGGGTTCAGCCTATTGCTACACCTTC. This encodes CASSFGGSAYCYTF.

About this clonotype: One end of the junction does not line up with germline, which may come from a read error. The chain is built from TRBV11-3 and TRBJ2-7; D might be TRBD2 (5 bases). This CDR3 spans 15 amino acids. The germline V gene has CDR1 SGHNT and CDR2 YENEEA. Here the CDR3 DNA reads TGTGCCAGCAGCTTAGTTTCGAGGGAATCCTACGAGCAGTGCTTC. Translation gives CASSLVSRESYEQCF.

CDR3 DNA sequence: TGTGCCAGCAGTAAACCGGGACTAGGAACAGAGACCCAGTACTTC. It is translated as CASSKPGLGTETQYF. The chain links TRBV28 to TRBJ2-5; 8 bases align to TRBD2. This CDR3 has 15 residues. Germline lookup yields CDR1 MDHEN and CDR2 SYDVKM. After removal of 5 bases from V and 4 bases from J, the junction contained 9 bases not matched to a gene.

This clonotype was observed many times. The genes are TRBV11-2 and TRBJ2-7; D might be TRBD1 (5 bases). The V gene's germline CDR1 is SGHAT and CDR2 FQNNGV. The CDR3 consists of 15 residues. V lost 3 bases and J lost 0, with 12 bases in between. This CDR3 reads CASSFQGRLSYEQYF. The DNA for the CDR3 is TGTGCCAGCAGCTTCCAGGGCCGTCTCTCCTACGAGCAGTACTTC.

In DNA, the CDR3 is TGCGCCAGCAGTTCGGGCGGGACTAGCGGACCTTACTCGCTGTACGATGAGCAGTTCTTC. This sequence encodes CASSSGGTSGPYSLYDEQFF. The rearrangement joins TRBV4-1 to TRBJ2-1; TRBD2 aligns across 11 bases. Per germline, CDR1 MGHRA and CDR2 YSYEKL. Trimming at V came to 6 bases and at J to 8 bases, leaving 24 bases not matched to a gene. The CDR3 contains 20 residues.